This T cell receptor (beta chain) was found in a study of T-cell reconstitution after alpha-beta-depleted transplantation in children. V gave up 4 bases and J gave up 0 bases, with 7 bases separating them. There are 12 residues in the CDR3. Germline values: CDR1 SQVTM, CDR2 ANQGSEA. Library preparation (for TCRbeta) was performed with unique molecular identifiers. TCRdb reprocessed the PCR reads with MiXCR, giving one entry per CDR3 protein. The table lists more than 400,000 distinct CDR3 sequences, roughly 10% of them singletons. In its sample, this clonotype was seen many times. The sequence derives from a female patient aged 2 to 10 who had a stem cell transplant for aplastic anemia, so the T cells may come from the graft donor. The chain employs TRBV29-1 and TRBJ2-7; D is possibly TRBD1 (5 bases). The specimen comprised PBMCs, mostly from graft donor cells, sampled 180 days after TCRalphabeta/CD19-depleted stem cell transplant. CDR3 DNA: TGCAGCGTTGCTGACAGCTCCTACGAGCAGTACTTC. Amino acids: CSVADSSYEQYF.